The rows below give T cell receptor beta chains drawn from one sample of a study of cytomegalovirus exposure and HLA in healthy donors. Libraries were prepared by immunoSEQ multiplex PCR; TCRdb keeps only in-frame clonotypes and omits some of them. The table includes some 180,000 clones, about 77% detected once. Sequencing was performed on PBMCs. These receptors all come from a woman aged 25 to 39 in good health and CMV-seropositive. Both conserved end residues are trimmed from each CDR3. Fields, in order: J gene, V gene, CDR3 protein.

TRBJ2-2	TRBV19	ASTATGWPNTGELF
TRBJ2-5	TRBV7-2	ASSAGIVTQY
TRBJ2-7	TRBV5-1	ASSLETGGEQY
TRBJ1-4	TRBV7-9	ASTGGKDLEKLF
TRBJ2-2	TRBV7-6	ASSLARGSTNTGELF
TRBJ2-1	TRBV7-9	ASSFPLQFNEQF
TRBJ1-5	TRBV19	ATREQGYPQPQH
TRBJ2-1	TRBV5-6	ASSLEAVSSYNEQF
TRBJ1-1	TRBV5-4	ASSYPGQLNTEAF
TRBJ2-5	TRBV7-7	ASSLRTGWETQY
TRBJ1-5	TRBV2	ASSVQAGVYQPQH
TRBJ1-4	TRBV10-3	AISKQGFNEKLF
TRBJ2-3	TRBV7-9	ASSPASGGTDTQY
TRBJ1-5	TRBV7-9	ASSLGGTSNQPQH
TRBJ2-6	TRBV27	ASSPGSGANVLT
TRBJ1-5	TRBV6-6	ASSYRQPVLNQPQH
TRBJ2-2	TRBV6-1	ASSRAGGRSGELF
TRBJ1-5	TRBV30	AWSTNRGGNQPQH
TRBJ2-2	TRBV28	ASSLGQNTGELF
TRBJ2-3	TRBV5-1	ASSSALSGGRDTQY
TRBJ2-2	TRBV7-9	ASRPLRGGDTGELF
TRBJ2-3	TRBV4-3	ASSQDRTHITQY